This T cell receptor beta chain was captured in a study of T-cell reconstitution after alpha-beta-depleted transplantation in children. This sample's TCRbeta library carried unique molecular identifier barcodes. TCRdb reanalysed the PCR reads using MiXCR and keeps one entry per CDR3 protein. The sample has 200,000 to 250,000 distinct CDR3 sequences; around 11% are singletons. This clonotype was counted at least ten times. Trimming pared 4 bases from V and 3 bases from J, leaving 13 bases between. CDR1 and CDR2 (germline): SGHDT, YYEEEE. The CDR3 consists of 14 residues. The sequencing used PBMCs from the stem cell graft donor, collected from the stem cell graft. V usage is TRBV5-6 and J usage is TRBJ1-1, with D possibly TRBD1 on 5 matching bases. This TCR came from a human donor who donated a stem cell graft to a child with acute lymphoblastic leukemia. CDR3 protein: CASSGTSSYTEAFF. In nucleotides, the CDR3 is TGTGCCAGCAGCGGGACGTCCTCGTACACTGAAGCTTTCTTT. Looking up the rest from reference TRBV5-6 and TRBJ1-1 gives the full variable domain: DAGVTQSPTHLIKTRGQQVTLRCSPKSGHDTVSWYQQALGQGPQFIFQYYEEEERQRGNFPDRFSGHQFPNYSSELNVNALLLGDSALYLCASSGTSSYTEAFFGQGTRLTVV.